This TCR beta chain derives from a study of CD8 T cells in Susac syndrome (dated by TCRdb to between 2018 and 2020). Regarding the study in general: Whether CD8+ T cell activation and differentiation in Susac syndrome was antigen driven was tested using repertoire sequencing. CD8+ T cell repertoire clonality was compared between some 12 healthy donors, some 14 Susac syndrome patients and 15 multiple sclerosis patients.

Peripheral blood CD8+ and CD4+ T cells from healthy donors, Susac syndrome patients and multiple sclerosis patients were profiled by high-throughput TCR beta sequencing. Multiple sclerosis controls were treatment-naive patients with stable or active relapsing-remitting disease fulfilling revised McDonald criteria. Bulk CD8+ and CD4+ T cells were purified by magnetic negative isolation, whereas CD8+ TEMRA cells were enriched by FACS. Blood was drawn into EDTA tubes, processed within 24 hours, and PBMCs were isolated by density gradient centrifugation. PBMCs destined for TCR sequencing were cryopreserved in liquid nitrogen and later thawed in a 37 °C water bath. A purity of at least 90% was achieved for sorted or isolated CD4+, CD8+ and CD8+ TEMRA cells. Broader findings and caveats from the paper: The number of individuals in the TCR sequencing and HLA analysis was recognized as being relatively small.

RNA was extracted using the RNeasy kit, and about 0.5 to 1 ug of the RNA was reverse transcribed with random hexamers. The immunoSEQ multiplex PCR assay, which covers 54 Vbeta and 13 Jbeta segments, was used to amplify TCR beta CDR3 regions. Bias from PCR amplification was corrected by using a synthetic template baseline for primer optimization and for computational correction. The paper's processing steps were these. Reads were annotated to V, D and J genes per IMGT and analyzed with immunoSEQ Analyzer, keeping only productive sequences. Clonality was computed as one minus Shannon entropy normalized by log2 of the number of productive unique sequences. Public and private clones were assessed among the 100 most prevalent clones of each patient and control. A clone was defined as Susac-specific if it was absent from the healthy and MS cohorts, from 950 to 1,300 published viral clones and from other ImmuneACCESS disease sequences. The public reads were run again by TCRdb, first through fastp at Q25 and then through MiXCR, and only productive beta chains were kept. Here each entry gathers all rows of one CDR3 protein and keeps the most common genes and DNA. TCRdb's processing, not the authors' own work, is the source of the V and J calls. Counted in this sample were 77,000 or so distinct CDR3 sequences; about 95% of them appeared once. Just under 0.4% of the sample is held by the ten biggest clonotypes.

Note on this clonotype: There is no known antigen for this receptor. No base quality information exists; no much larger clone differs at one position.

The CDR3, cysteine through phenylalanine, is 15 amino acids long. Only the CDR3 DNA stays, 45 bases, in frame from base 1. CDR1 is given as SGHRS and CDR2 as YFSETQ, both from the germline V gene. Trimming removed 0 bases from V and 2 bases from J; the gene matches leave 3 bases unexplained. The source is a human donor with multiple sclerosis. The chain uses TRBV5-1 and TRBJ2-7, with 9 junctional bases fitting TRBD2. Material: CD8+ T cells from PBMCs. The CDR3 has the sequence CASSLESSGAYEQYF. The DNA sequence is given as TGCGCCAGCAGCTTGGAGTCTAGCGGGGCCTACGAGCAGTACTTC.